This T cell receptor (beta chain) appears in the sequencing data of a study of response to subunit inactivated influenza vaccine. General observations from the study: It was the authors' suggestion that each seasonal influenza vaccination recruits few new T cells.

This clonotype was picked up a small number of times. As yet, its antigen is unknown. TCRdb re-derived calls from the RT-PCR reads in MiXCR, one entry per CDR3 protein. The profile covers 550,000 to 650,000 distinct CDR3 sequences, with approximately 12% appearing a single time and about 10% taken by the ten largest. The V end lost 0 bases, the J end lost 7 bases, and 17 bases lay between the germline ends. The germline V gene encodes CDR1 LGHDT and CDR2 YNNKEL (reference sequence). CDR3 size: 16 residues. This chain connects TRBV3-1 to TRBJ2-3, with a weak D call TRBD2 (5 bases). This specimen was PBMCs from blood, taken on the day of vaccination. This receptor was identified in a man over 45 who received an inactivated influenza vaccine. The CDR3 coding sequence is TGTGCCAGCAGCCAAGACTCAGGAACCTCGGGGTATACGCAGTATTTT. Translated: CASSQDSGTSGYTQYF.